This TCR beta chain was observed in a study of OX40 agonist ivuxolimab in advanced cancers. The overall study: Previous treatment with anti-PD-1, anti-PD-L1 or anti-CTLA-4 therapy was allowed; 35% to 50% had received some. Partial response was recorded in three patients: one hepatocellular carcinoma and two cutaneous melanoma cases. Notes on the study in general: Part of the nonresponder group also had normalized T-cell clonal expansion that was low. In the expanded peripheral T cells, antigen specificity was never determined.

The method was immunoSEQ multiplex PCR; TCRdb's version includes in-frame clones alone and lacks a portion of them. This sample yields around 56,000 clones, of which around 82% are seen a single time; roughly 4% belongs to the top ten. In the case of this clone: What it recognizes is unknown.

Germline V lookup: CDR1 MGHRA, CDR2 YSYEKL. This CDR3 comprises 16 residues. V was shortened by 0 bases and J by 0 bases, with 9 bases between the two germline ends. The chain uses TRBV4-1 and TRBJ1-3; D gene unclear. Here the sequenced sample was CD4+ or CD8+ T cells sorted from blood, taken in a trial of the OX40 agonist ivuxolimab. This TCR derives from an adult with an advanced solid tumor such as melanoma, head and neck, liver or kidney cancer. This chain's CDR3 is CASSQDARASGNTIYF. The CDR3 nucleotides are TGCGCCAGCAGCCAAGATGCAAGGGCCTCTGGAAACACCATATATTTT.